This TCR beta chain was profiled in a study of PD-L1 blockade in urothelial cancer. Trimming removed 6 bases at V and 2 bases at J, with 13 bases between. CDR1 and CDR2 (germline): SEHNR, FQNEAQ (reference sequence). The CDR3 totals 15 residues. Described time point: peripheral blood 6 weeks after treatment start. TCRdb's table, derived via immunoSEQ multiplex PCR, lists solely in-frame clones and lacks some. This repertoire shows 83,000 or so clones, approximately 87% found once; its top ten account for under 8.5%. The sequences come from PBMCs, collected around atezolizumab (anti-PD-L1) treatment. The chain joins TRBV7-9 to TRBJ1-4; D may be TRBD1 (6 bases). This sequence was found in a man in his 70s with urothelial cancer. CDR3 sequence reads: CASSPGGPTNEKLFF. CDR3 nucleotides: TGTGCCAGCAGTCCGGGGGGGCCTACTAATGAAAAACTGTTTTTT.